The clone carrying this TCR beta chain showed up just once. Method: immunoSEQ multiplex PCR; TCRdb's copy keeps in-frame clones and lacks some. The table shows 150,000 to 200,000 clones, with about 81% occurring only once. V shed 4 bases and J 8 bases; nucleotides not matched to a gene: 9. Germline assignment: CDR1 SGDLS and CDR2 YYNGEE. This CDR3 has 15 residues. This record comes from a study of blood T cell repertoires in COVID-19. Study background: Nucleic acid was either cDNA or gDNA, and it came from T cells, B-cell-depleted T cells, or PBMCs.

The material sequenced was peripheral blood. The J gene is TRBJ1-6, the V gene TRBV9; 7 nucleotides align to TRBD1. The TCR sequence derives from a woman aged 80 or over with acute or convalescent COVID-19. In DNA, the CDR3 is TGTGCCAGCAGCCCTCAGGGGACAGAACATTCACCCCTCCACTTT. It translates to CASSPQGTEHSPLHF.